The rows below give T cell receptor beta chains drawn from one sample of a study of beta chain features in type 1 diabetes. The data were produced by immunoSEQ multiplex PCR, yet TCRdb's version contains in-frame clones alone and is incomplete. The sample lists about 250,000 clones, about 14% occurring once. The sequencing sample was made of naive CD4+ T cells from blood. These receptors originate from a woman aged 40-49 years in good health. Both conserved end residues are part of each CDR3. D genes are given only for firm matches. Some rows mark clone size as missing; the rest say once, few, many or name a class of expanded clone.

V gene: TRBV2; J gene: TRBJ2-5; D gene: NA; clone size: NA; CDR3 DNA: TGTGCCAGCAGTGTCCGACTAGAGACCCAGTACTTC; CDR3 protein: CASSVRLETQYF
V gene: TRBV12-5; J gene: TRBJ2-4; D gene: NA; clone size: NA; CDR3 DNA: TGTGCTAGTGGTCGGGGGTCCGGAAACATTCAGTACTTC; CDR3 protein: CASGRGSGNIQYF
V gene: TRBV9; J gene: TRBJ2-7; D gene: NA; clone size: NA; CDR3 DNA: TGTGCCAGCAGCGCGCTAGGGACGCCCGGGGGCGAGCAGTACTTC; CDR3 protein: CASSALGTPGGEQYF
V gene: TRBV10-3; J gene: TRBJ1-2; D gene: NA; clone size: NA; CDR3 DNA: TGTGCCATCAGTGAGTCAGTGGGGCCGGGTGGCTACACCTTC; CDR3 protein: CAISESVGPGGYTF
V gene: TRBV2; J gene: TRBJ1-2; D gene: NA; clone size: few; CDR3 DNA: TGTGCCAGCGTTGGACAGTCTTACAACTATGGCTACACCTTC; CDR3 protein: CASVGQSYNYGYTF
V gene: TRBV7-2; J gene: TRBJ2-2; D gene: NA; clone size: NA; CDR3 DNA: TGTGCCAGCAGCCACTATGTGGATTTGGGGCTGTTTTTT; CDR3 protein: CASSHYVDLGLFF
V gene: TRBV9; J gene: TRBJ2-6; D gene: TRBD2; clone size: few; CDR3 DNA: TGTGCCAGCAGCGTACAGCGGGGGGCTTCCGGGGCCAACGTCCTGACTTTC; CDR3 protein: CASSVQRGASGANVLTF
V gene: TRBV7-6; J gene: TRBJ1-4; D gene: TRBD1; clone size: few; CDR3 DNA: TGTGCCAGCAGGGCAGCGGGACAGGGGGCCTTTAATGAAAAACTGTTTTTT; CDR3 protein: CASRAAGQGAFNEKLFF
V gene: TRBV7-9; J gene: TRBJ2-1; D gene: TRBD2; clone size: NA; CDR3 DNA: TGTGCCAGCAGCTTATACTCTAGCGGGGGTATCTCCTACAATGAGCAGTTCTTC; CDR3 protein: CASSLYSSGGISYNEQFF
V gene: TRBV6-1; J gene: TRBJ1-2; D gene: TRBD1; clone size: few; CDR3 DNA: TGTGCCAGCAGTGATCGAGGGGGCAGCGGCTACACCTTC; CDR3 protein: CASSDRGGSGYTF
V gene: TRBV7-9; J gene: TRBJ1-4; D gene: NA; clone size: NA; CDR3 DNA: TGTGCCAGCAGCTTAGGCCGAGTGACAGGCCCGGGGAATGAAAAACTGTTTTTT; CDR3 protein: CASSLGRVTGPGNEKLFF
V gene: TRBV7-7; J gene: TRBJ1-3; D gene: NA; clone size: NA; CDR3 DNA: TGTGCTAGCAGCTCAATAGGGGGTGGGCGGAAGCACTCTGGAAACACCATATATTTT; CDR3 protein: CASSSIGGGRKHSGNTIYF
V gene: TRBV4-3; J gene: TRBJ1-4; D gene: TRBD1; clone size: few; CDR3 DNA: TGCGCCAGCAGCGACAGGGTAGAGGCTAATGAAAAACTGTTTTTT; CDR3 protein: CASSDRVEANEKLFF
V gene: TRBV6-6; J gene: TRBJ1-2; D gene: NA; clone size: few; CDR3 DNA: TGTGCCAGCACGGGTCTAAACTATGGCTACACCTTC; CDR3 protein: CASTGLNYGYTF
V gene: TRBV6-5; J gene: TRBJ1-2; D gene: TRBD1; clone size: NA; CDR3 DNA: TGTGCCAGCAGGGTTGACAGGGGATATGGCTACACCTTC; CDR3 protein: CASRVDRGYGYTF
V gene: TRBV9; J gene: TRBJ2-7; D gene: NA; clone size: few; CDR3 DNA: TGTGCCAGCAGCGTAGGACCCGGGTCGTCGGTCGAGCAGTACTTC; CDR3 protein: CASSVGPGSSVEQYF
V gene: TRBV18; J gene: TRBJ2-1; D gene: TRBD2; clone size: NA; CDR3 DNA: TGTGCCAGCTCACCACCAAGTACTAGCGGGGGCTCTGAGCAGTTCTTC; CDR3 protein: CASSPPSTSGGSEQFF
V gene: TRBV5-8; J gene: TRBJ1-3; D gene: NA; clone size: NA; CDR3 DNA: TGTGCCAGCAGCTCCCTAGGGGCTGGAAACACCATATATTTT; CDR3 protein: CASSSLGAGNTIYF